This entry lists 7 T cell receptor beta chains sequenced from one sample in a study of CD8+ T cells in alopecia areata. Extracted RNA was reverse transcribed into cDNA, the sequencing template. The assay was immunoSEQ multiplex PCR, and TCRdb's table has in-frame clones only and misses some. Found here are around 70,000 clones, approximately 28% of them singletons; the top ten hold about 15%. Treatment of the sample: oral pan-JAK inhibitor, 5-10 mg twice daily. The sample was CD8+ T cells sorted from blood, taken at week 4, from a patient treated with tofacitinib. Receptors originate from a human donor with alopecia areata.

This clone showed up just a few times. The CDR3 bases are TGCAGCGCCACGGGACTAGCGGGAGAGGACGAGCAGTACTTC. It translates to CSATGLAGEDEQYF. The V gene is TRBV29-1, the J gene TRBJ2-7; TRBD2 matches at 14 bases. V shed 7 bases and J 5 bases; nucleotides not matched to a gene: 7. This CDR3 has 14 amino acids. Germline lookup yields CDR1 SQVTM and CDR2 ANQGSEA.

By frequency in the sample, this clone is medium-sized. The chain joins TRBV7-2 to TRBJ2-3; a possible D gene is TRBD2 (6 bases). Trimming stripped 0 bases from V and 6 bases from J, with 10 bases between. Germline lookup yields CDR1 SGHTA and CDR2 FQGNSA. The CDR3 consists of 14 residues. In nucleotides, the CDR3 is TGTGCCAGCAGCTTAGCCAGCGGGCTTGATACGCAGTATTTT. Translation gives CASSLASGLDTQYF.

The chain is built from TRBV9 and TRBJ2-1, with D possibly matching TRBD2 (5 bases). The CDR3 runs 12 residues. Trimming pared 4 bases from V and 10 bases from J, leaving 12 bases between. The germline gives CDR1 SGDLS, CDR2 YYNGEE. In DNA, the CDR3 is TGTGCCAGCAGCTCGGACTCCGTGGAGCAGTTCTTC. Translating gives CASSSDSVEQFF. The variable domain in full, with the rest retrieved from reference TRBV9 and TRBJ2-1, is DSGVTQTPKHLITATGQRVTLRCSPRSGDLSVYWYQQSLDQGLQFLIQYYNGEERAKGNILERFSAQQFPDLHSELNLSSLELGDSALYFCASSSDSVEQFFGPGTRLTVL.

CDR3 bases: TGTGCCAGCAGCCCGACTAGCGGGAGCTACAATGAGCAGTTCTTC. Translation gives CASSPTSGSYNEQFF. The V and J genes are TRBV9 and TRBJ2-1, with 12 positions matching TRBD2. Per germline, CDR1 SGDLS and CDR2 YYNGEE. There are 15 residues in the CDR3. The J segment lost 3 bases and the V segment lost 4 bases, leaving 2 bases of the junction unmatched.

The chain couples TRBV29-1 to TRBJ1-1; D remains unclear. CDR3 size: 12 residues. CDR1 is SQVTM and CDR2 is ANQGSEA in the germline V gene. V dropped 4 bases and J dropped 1 base, with 7 bases sitting between them. In DNA form, the CDR3 reads TGCAGCGTTGTCTCCAAGAACACTGAAGCTTTCTTT. Translating gives CSVVSKNTEAFF.

V is TRBV29-1 and J is TRBJ2-7; the match to TRBD2 covers 11 bases. This CDR3 region has 16 residues. Losses at the gene ends were 1 base for V and 5 bases for J; bases not matched to a gene: 10. Germline values: CDR1 SQVTM, CDR2 ANQGSEA. DNA for the CDR3: TGCAGCGTTGAAGGGTTAGCGGGAGGGCCTGAGGACGAGCAGTACTTC. It encodes CSVEGLAGGPEDEQYF.

This clone was seen more than once but under ten times. The chain carries TRBV6-5 and TRBJ2-5; weak D call: TRBD2 (6 bases). The CDR3 spans 16 residues. The V gene's germline CDR1 is MNHEY and CDR2 SVGAGI. The V end lost 4 bases, the J end lost 1 base, and 16 bases lay between the germline ends. This CDR3 is CASSLTPPGGQETQYF. In DNA, the CDR3 is TGTGCCAGCAGTTTAACCCCCCCCGGGGGCCAAGAGACCCAGTACTTC.